Shown below are 23 T cell receptor beta chains from a single sample sequenced in a study of T cell clones after liver transplantation (dated 2019 in TCRdb). The receptor library was made with the immunoSEQ multiplex PCR assay. Here the immuneACCESS table is served through TCRdb, limited to in-frame sequences with V and J called. Missing clones are a known gap in these copies; in checked studies unresolved V genes cover under half, and the rest lacks a known reason. This sample gives some 80,000 clones in total; under 90% of them show up just once. Around 2.2% of the sample lies in the top ten. The specimen was CD4+ T cells from blood, collected roughly 48 months after liver transplant. The receptors come from a human patient who received a liver transplant. After a transplant, some of the T cells may come from the graft donor.

V usage is TRBV5-6 and J usage is TRBJ2-1; no clear D gene. This CDR3 region has 15 residues. V was trimmed by 7 bases and J by 0 bases, leaving 14 bases between them. Germline loops: CDR1 SGHDT, CDR2 YYEEEE. In DNA form, the CDR3 reads TGTGCCAGCTCCGGCCCAGGCAACTCCTACAATGAGCAGTTCTTC. Amino acids: CASSGPGNSYNEQFF.

This clone was seen a handful of times. CDR3 region: CASSLGGLLHF. CDR3 nucleotides: TGTGCCAGCAGCTTAGGGGGTCTCCTCCACTTT. This rearrangement joins TRBV7-2 to TRBJ1-6; D not certain. CDR3 length: 11 amino acids. Germline-derived CDR1 and CDR2 are SGHTA and FQGNSA. V was clipped by 1 base and J by 15 bases, with 7 bases between them.

V is TRBV18 and J is TRBJ2-7; D possibly corresponds to TRBD2 (5 bases). This CDR3 comprises 14 residues. The ends were cut back, 5 bases at V and 5 bases at J, with 16 bases in the middle. Per germline, CDR1 KGHSH and CDR2 LQKENI. The CDR3 DNA reads TGTGCCAGCTCAAAAACCACCACTAGGAACGAGCAGTACTTC. Translation: CASSKTTTRNEQYF.

This chain joins TRBV5-1 and TRBJ1-4; D is undetermined. The germline V gene encodes CDR1 SGHRS and CDR2 YFSETQ. V lost 0 bases, J lost 0 bases, and 9 bases lay in between. This CDR3 comprises 16 residues. The CDR3 here is CASSLGTAATNEKLFF. CDR3 nucleotides: TGCGCCAGCAGCTTGGGCACGGCTGCAACTAATGAAAAACTGTTTTTT.

The chain is built from TRBV7-9 and TRBJ2-1; unclear D gene. The germline V and J ends were trimmed by 2 bases and 10 bases, with 9 bases remaining between them. The CDR3 spans 12 residues. The germline gives CDR1 SEHNR, CDR2 FQNEAQ (reference sequence). The chain's CDR3 is CASSLIGREQFF. CDR3 DNA: TGTGCCAGCAGCTTAATAGGGCGCGAGCAGTTCTTC. Drawing the rest from reference TRBV7-9 and TRBJ2-1, the complete variable domain is DTGVSQNPRHKITKRGQNVTFRCDPISEHNRLYWYRQTLGQGPEFLTYFQNEAQLEKSRLLSDRFSAERPKGSFSTLEIQRTEQGDSAMYLCASSLIGREQFFGPGTRLTVL.

The chain carries TRBV10-3 and TRBJ2-7; 9 positions match TRBD1. This CDR3 region has 15 residues. Trimming removed 6 bases from V and 6 bases from J; junction bases left unmatched: 12. Germline V gene data show CDR1 as ENHRY and CDR2 as SYGVKD. CDR3 sequence: CAISSTGGLGGEQYF. In DNA, the CDR3 is TGTGCCATCAGCTCAACAGGGGGCCTTGGTGGCGAGCAGTACTTC.

The rearrangement uses TRBV9 and TRBJ2-1; D may match TRBD1 or TRBD2 (5 bases each). The CDR3 contains 17 residues. CDR1 SGDLS and CDR2 YYNGEE come from the germline V gene. V was clipped by 4 bases and J by 0 bases, with 17 bases between them. The CDR3 DNA reads as TGTGCCAGCAGCCCCCCGGGGCCGGGCAGCTCCTACAATGAGCAGTTCTTC. It yields the protein CASSPPGPGSSYNEQFF.

In the case of this clone: This same CDR3 is encoded by further DNA sequences in the sample. The chain joins TRBV7-3 to TRBJ2-3; 8 nucleotides agree with TRBD2. J gave up 3 bases and V 2 bases, and 4 bases lay outside the gene matches. This CDR3 region has 15 residues. The germline gives CDR1 SGHTA, CDR2 FQGTGA. The CDR3 region is CASSLQAGGTDTQYF. In DNA, the CDR3 is TGTGCCAGCAGCTTACAGGCGGGGGGAACAGATACGCAGTATTTT.

The V call is TRBV7-2, the J call TRBJ2-3; perhaps TRBD2 as D (7 bases). Germline CDR1 and CDR2: SGHTA and FQGNSA. This CDR3 has 15 residues. The ends were cut back, 5 bases at V and 2 bases at J, with 14 bases in the middle. The CDR3 DNA reads TGTGCCAGCAGCAGGGAGGGGGGGAACACAGATACGCAGTATTTT. Protein: CASSREGGNTDTQYF. Full variable domain (missing parts from reference TRBV7-2 and TRBJ2-3): GAGVSQSPSNKVTEKGKDVELRCDPISGHTALYWYRQSLGQGLEFLIYFQGNSAPDKSGLPSDRFSAERTGGSVSTLTIQRTQQEDSAVYLCASSREGGNTDTQYFGPGTRLTVL.

DNA for the CDR3: TGTGCCAGCAGCAGCCGGGGGGACCCCGCCTACGAGCAGTACTTC. It translates to CASSSRGDPAYEQYF. The rearrangement links TRBV14 to TRBJ2-7, with TRBD2 matching 7 bases. The CDR3 has 15 residues. V shed 5 bases, J shed 2 bases, and the junction held 9 bases outside the gene matches. Per germline, CDR1 SGHDN and CDR2 FVKESK.

V gene TRBV9 combines with J gene TRBJ2-1; the D call may be TRBD1 or TRBD2 (6 bases each). V was clipped by 4 bases and J by 4 bases, with 18 bases between them. This CDR3 region has 16 residues. Germline V lookup: CDR1 SGDLS, CDR2 YYNGEE. The DNA of the CDR3 is TGTGCCAGCAGCTTGAGGCTGGCGGGGACATACAATGAGCAGTTCTTC. It specifies CASSLRLAGTYNEQFF.

The chain carries TRBV19 and TRBJ2-5; D remains ambiguous. This CDR3 has 12 residues. The germline gives CDR1 LNHDA, CDR2 SQIVND (reference sequence). The V end lost 1 base, the J end lost 4 bases, and 4 bases lay between the germline ends. The CDR3 region has the DNA TGTGCCAGTAGTATAGGGGGAGAGACCCAGTACTTC. It translates to CASSIGGETQYF.

This chain uses TRBV7-9 with TRBJ2-7; D unresolved. Germline V gene lookup returns CDR1 SEHNR and CDR2 FQNEAQ (reference sequence). V gave up 4 bases and J gave up 0 bases, with 10 bases separating them. The CDR3 has 14 amino acids. The CDR3 reads CASSSRGGSYEQYF. For the CDR3, the DNA is TGTGCCAGCAGCTCCCGAGGTGGCTCCTACGAGCAGTACTTC.

The sample holds one count of this clone. The genes are TRBV6-6 and TRBJ2-5; D possibly corresponds to TRBD1 (6 bases). The V end lost 2 bases, the J end lost 4 bases, and 14 bases lay between the germline ends. The germline CDR1 and CDR2 sequences are MNHNY and SVGAGI (reference sequence). The CDR3 is 15 residues long. For the CDR3, the DNA is TGTGCCAGCAGTTACGACGACAGGAAGGGAGAGACCCAGTACTTC. Translated: CASSYDDRKGETQYF.

The chain has TRBV30 and TRBJ1-1; TRBD1 aligns across 7 bases. Trimming at V came to 3 bases and at J to 2 bases, leaving 3 bases not matched to a gene. This CDR3 is 13 amino acids long. Germline V gene lookup returns CDR1 GTSNPN and CDR2 SVGIG (reference sequence). The CDR3 DNA reads as TGTGCCTGGAGGACAGGGTCAAACACTGAAGCTTTCTTT. Translation gives CAWRTGSNTEAFF.

The rearrangement joins TRBV18 to TRBJ1-5; no clear D. Trimming cost V 0 bases and J 6 bases, with 6 bases left between them. The CDR3 length is 13 residues. The V gene's germline CDR1 is KGHSH and CDR2 LQKENI. The CDR3 is CASSPPESQPQHF. The CDR3 DNA follows: TGTGCCAGCTCACCACCGGAGTCTCAGCCCCAGCATTTT.

The rearrangement joins TRBV7-2 to TRBJ2-5, with D tentatively TRBD2 (5 bases). V lost 5 bases, J lost 2 bases, and 15 bases lay in between. CDR1 and CDR2 from the germline V gene are SGHTA and FQGNSA. The CDR3 loop spans 15 amino acids. The CDR3 DNA sequence: TGTGCCAGCAGCCCATTCGGGGAACTACAAGAGACCCAGTACTTC. Translation: CASSPFGELQETQYF.

This chain connects TRBV10-1 to TRBJ1-2; D unresolved. CDR3 length: 11 residues. Germline V CDR1 and CDR2: WNHNN, SYGVQD (reference sequence). The CDR3 region is CPKRGNYGYTF. In DNA, the CDR3 is TGCCCGAAGAGAGGGAACTATGGCTACACCTTC.

V gene TRBV19 combines with J gene TRBJ1-5; D gene ambiguous. The length of the CDR3 is 16 residues. Trimming left V 5 bases short and J 5 bases short, with 19 bases between. Germline assignment: CDR1 LNHDA and CDR2 SQIVND (reference sequence). CDR3 coding DNA: TGTGCCAGTAGTCCTGTAGGAGGTGGTTTGGATCAGCCCCAGCATTTT. This gives the protein CASSPVGGGLDQPQHF.

The J gene is TRBJ2-1, the V gene TRBV2; no clear D. The V gene lost 7 bases and the J gene lost 6 bases, with 7 bases spanning the gap. This CDR3 is 11 amino acids long. Germline loops: CDR1 SNHLY, CDR2 FYNNEI. In DNA, the CDR3 is TGTGCCAGCACCAGACTCAATGAGCAGTTCTTC. The encoded protein is CASTRLNEQFF. Full variable domain (rest looked up from reference TRBV2 and TRBJ2-1): EPEVTQTPSHQVTQMGQEVILRCVPISNHLYFYWYRQILGQKVEFLVSFYNNEISEKSEIFDDQFSVERPDGSNFTLKIRSTKLEDSAMYFCASTRLNEQFFGPGTRLTVL.

This clone was observed a handful of times. This chain links TRBV6-5 with TRBJ2-5; the match to TRBD1 covers 8 bases. The junction had 2 bases not matched to a gene; V was cut back by 0 bases and J by 2 bases. CDR1 and CDR2 from the germline V gene are MNHEY and SVGAGI. The CDR3 is 15 amino acids. CDR3 nucleotide sequence: TGTGCCAGCAGTTACTCCCGGGACAGGCAAGAGACCCAGTACTTC. As protein: CASSYSRDRQETQYF.

The chain carries TRBV2 and TRBJ1-1; 10 bases fit TRBD1. The CDR3 has 14 residues. Per germline, CDR1 SNHLY and CDR2 FYNNEI. V was pared by 6 bases and J by 5 bases, with 6 bases of the junction left unmatched. The CDR3 DNA reads as TGTGCCAGCAGGACCGGGACAGGGGTTACTGAAGCTTTCTTT. Protein product: CASRTGTGVTEAFF.

V usage is TRBV25-1 and J usage is TRBJ2-7; 11 positions match TRBD1. This CDR3 region has 16 residues. CDR1 and CDR2 from the germline V gene are MGHDK and SYGVNS. The V and J ends lost 0 bases and 3 bases, in that order; junction bases with no gene match: 4. DNA of the CDR3: TGTGCCAGCAGTGAATATGCCGGGACAGGGGGCTACGAGCAGTACTTC. Encoded protein: CASSEYAGTGGYEQYF.